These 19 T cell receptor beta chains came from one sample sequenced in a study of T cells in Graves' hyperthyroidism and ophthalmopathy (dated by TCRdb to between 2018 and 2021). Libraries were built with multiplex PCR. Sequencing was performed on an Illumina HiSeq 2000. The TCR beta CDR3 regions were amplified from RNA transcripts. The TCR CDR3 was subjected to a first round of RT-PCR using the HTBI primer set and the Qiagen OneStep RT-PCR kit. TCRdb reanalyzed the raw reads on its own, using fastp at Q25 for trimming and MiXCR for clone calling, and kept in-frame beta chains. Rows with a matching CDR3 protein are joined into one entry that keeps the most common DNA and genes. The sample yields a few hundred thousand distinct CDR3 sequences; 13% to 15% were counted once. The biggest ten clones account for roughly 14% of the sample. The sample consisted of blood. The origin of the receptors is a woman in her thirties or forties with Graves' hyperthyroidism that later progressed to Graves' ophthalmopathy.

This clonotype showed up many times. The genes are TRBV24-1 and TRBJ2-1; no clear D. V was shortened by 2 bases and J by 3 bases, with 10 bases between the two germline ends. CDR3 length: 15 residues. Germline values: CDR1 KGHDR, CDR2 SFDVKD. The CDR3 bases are TGTGCCACCAGTGATTCCCCAACGCTCTACAATGAGCAGTTCTTC. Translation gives CATSDSPTLYNEQFF.

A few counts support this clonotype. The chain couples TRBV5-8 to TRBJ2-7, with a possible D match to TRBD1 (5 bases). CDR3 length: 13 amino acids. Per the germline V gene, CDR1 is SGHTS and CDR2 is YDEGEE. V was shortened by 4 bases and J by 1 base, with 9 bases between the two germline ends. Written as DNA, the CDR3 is TGTGCCAGCAGCAGGACACCGTCCTACGAGCAGTACTTC. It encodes CASSRTPSYEQYF.

In DNA form, the CDR3 reads TGTGCCAGCACCCTCAGCGGGAGGATTGGTGGAGATACGCAGTATTTT. Translating it yields CASTLSGRIGGDTQYF. This chain links TRBV9 with TRBJ2-3; the match to TRBD2 covers 9 bases. The CDR3 consists of 16 residues. J gave up 5 bases and V 6 bases, and 13 bases lay outside the gene matches. Germline-derived CDR1 and CDR2 are SGDLS and YYNGEE.

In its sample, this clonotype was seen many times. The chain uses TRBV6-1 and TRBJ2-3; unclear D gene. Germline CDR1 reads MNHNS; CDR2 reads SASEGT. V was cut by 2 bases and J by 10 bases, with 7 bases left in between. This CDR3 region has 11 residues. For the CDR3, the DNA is TGTGCCAGCAGTGAACTAGTGGCGCAGTATTTT. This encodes CASSELVAQYF.

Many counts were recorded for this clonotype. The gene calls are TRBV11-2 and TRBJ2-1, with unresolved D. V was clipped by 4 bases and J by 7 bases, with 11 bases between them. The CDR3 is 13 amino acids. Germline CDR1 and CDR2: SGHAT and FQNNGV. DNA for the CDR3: TGTGCCAGCAGCTCCCTCACCATGAATGAGCAGTTCTTC. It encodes CASSSLTMNEQFF. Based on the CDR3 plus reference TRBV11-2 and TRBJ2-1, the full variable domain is EAGVAQSPRYKIIEKRQSVAFWCNPISGHATLYWYQQILGQGPKLLIQFQNNGVVDDSQLPKDRFSAERLKGVDSTLKIQPAKLEDSAVYLCASSSLTMNEQFFGPGTRLTVL.

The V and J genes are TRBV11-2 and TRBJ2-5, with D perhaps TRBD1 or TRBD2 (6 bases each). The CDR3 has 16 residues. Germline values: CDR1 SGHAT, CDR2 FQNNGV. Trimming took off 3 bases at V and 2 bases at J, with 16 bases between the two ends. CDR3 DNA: TGTGCCAGCAGCTTTTCCGCGGGGACACCTCAAGAGACCCAGTACTTC. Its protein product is CASSFSAGTPQETQYF.

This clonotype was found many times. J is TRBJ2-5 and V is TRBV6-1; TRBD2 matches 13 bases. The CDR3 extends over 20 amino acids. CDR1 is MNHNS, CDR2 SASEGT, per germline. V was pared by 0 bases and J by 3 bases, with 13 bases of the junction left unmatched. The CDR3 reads CASSEAHLLAGGITKETQYF. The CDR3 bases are TGTGCCAGCAGTGAAGCGCATCTACTAGCGGGAGGGATAACTAAAGAGACCCAGTACTTC.

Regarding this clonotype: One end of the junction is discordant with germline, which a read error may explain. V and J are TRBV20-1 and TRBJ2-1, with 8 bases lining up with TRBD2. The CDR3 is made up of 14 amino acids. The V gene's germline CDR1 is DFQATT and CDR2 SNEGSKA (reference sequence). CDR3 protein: CGAGAGGLYNEQFF. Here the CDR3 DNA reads TGCGGTGCCGGGGCGGGAGGTCTTTACAATGAGCAGTTCTTC.

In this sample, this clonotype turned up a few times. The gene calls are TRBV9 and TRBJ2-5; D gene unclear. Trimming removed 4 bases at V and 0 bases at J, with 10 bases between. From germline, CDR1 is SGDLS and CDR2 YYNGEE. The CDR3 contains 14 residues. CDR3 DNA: TGTGCCAGCAGCCCCCACTCGTACCAAGAGACCCAGTACTTC. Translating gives CASSPHSYQETQYF.

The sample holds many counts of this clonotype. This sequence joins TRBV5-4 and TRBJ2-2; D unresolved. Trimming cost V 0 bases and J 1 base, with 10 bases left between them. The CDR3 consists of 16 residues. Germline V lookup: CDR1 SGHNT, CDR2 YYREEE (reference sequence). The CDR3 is CASSLDPVMNTGELFF. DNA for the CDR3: TGTGCCAGCAGCTTGGATCCGGTGATGAACACCGGGGAGCTGTTTTTT.

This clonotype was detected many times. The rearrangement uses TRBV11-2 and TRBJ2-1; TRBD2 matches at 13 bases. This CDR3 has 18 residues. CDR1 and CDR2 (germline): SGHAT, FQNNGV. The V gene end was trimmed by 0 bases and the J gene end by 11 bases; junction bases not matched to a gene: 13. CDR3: CASSLEGTSGVDLRKQFF. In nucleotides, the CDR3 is TGTGCCAGCAGCTTAGAGGGGACTAGCGGGGTCGATCTCCGTAAGCAGTTCTTC.

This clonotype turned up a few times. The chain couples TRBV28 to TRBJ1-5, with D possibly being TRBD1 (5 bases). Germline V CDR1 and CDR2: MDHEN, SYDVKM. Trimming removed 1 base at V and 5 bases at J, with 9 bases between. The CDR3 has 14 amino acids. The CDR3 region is CASSLLGVDQPQHF. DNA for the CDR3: TGTGCCAGCAGTTTATTGGGGGTCGATCAGCCCCAGCATTTT.

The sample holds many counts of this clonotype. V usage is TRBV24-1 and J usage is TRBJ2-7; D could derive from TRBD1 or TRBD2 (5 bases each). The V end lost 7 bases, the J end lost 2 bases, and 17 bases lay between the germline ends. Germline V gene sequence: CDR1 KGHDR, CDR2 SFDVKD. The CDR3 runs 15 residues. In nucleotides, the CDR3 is TGTGCCACCAGCGGGACCGCAGGGCCCGCCTACGAGCAGTACTTC. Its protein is CATSGTAGPAYEQYF.

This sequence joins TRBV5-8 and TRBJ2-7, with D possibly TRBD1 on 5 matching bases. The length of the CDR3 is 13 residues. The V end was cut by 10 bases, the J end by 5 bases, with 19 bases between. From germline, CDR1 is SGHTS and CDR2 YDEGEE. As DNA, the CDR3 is TGTGCCTGCCCGATTCAGGGCACCCACGAGCAGTACTTC. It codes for CACPIQGTHEQYF.

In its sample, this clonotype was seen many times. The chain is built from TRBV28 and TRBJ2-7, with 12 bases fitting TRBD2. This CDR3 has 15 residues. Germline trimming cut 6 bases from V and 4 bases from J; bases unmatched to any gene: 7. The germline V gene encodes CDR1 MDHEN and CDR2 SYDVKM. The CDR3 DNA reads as TGTGCCAGCAGACTGACTAGCGGGAGCCAGTACGAGCAGTACTTC. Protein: CASRLTSGSQYEQYF.

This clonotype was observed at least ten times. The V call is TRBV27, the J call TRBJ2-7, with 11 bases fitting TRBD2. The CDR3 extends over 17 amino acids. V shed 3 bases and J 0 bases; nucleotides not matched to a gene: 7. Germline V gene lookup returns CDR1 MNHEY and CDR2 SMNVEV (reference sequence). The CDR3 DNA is TGTGCCAGCAGTTTTTTAGGGACTAGCGGCCTCTCCTACGAGCAGTACTTC. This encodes CASSFLGTSGLSYEQYF.

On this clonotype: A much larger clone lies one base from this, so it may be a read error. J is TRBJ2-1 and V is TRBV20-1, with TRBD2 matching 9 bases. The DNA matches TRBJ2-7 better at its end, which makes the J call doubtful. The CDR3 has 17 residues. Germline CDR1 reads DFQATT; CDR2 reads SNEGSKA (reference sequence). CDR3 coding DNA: TGCAGTGCTAGAGATTTAAGACTAGCGGAAATTTACAATGAGCAGTACTTC. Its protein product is CSARDLRLAEIYNEQYF.

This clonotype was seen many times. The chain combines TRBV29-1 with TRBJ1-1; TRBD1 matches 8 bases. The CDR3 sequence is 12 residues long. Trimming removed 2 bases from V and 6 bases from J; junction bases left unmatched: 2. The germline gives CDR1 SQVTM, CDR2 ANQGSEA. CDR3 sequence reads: CSVEQGAPEAFF. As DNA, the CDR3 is TGCAGCGTTGAACAGGGGGCCCCTGAAGCTTTCTTT.

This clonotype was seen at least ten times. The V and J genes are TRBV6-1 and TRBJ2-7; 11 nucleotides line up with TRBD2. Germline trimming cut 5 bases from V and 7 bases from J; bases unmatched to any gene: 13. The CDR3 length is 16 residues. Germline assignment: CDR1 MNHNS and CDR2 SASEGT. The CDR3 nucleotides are TGTGCCAGCAGTTTACGCCCCCCGGGACTAGCGGCAGAGCAGTACTTC. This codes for CASSLRPPGLAAEQYF.